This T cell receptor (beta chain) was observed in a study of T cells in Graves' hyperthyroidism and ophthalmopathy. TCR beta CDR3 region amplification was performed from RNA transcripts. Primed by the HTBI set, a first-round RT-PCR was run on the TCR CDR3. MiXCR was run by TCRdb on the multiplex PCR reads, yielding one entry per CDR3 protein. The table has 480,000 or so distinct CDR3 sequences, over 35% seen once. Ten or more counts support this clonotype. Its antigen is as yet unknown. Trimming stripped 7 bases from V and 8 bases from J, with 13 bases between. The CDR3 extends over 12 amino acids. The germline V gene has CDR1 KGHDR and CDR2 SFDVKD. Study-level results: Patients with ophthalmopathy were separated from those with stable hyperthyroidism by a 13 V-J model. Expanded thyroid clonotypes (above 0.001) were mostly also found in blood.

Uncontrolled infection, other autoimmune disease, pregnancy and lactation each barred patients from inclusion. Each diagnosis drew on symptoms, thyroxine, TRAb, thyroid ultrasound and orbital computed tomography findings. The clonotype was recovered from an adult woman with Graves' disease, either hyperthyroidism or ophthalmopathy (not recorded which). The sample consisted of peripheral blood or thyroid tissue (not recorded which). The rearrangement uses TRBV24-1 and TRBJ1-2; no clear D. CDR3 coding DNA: TGTGCCACCAGCGGTGGGAGCGAGGGCTACACCTTC. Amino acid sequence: CATSGGSEGYTF.